This TCR beta chain is from a study of T cell repertoires in cytomegalovirus infection. TCRdb itself ran the reads through MiXCR, one entry per CDR3 protein. The sample shows hundreds of thousands of distinct CDR3 sequences, 31% of them seen only once. Turning to this clonotype: Its antigen is not known.

The V and J ends lost 1 base and 5 bases respectively, with 15 bases between them. Germline V gene lookup returns CDR1 SGHRS and CDR2 YFSETQ. The CDR3 loop spans 16 amino acids. The source is a human donor in good health (CMV status not recorded). Some clones in this sample may be carry-over from other donors' samples. This specimen consisted of cultured CD8+ T cells from PBMCs, obtained from culture after CMV antigen stimulation. The V call is TRBV5-1, the J call TRBJ1-4; D is unclear. The CDR3 nucleotides are TGCGCCAGCAGCTTGAAGTGGGATATGGGGAATGAAAAACTGTTTTTT. Translated, it gives CASSLKWDMGNEKLFF.